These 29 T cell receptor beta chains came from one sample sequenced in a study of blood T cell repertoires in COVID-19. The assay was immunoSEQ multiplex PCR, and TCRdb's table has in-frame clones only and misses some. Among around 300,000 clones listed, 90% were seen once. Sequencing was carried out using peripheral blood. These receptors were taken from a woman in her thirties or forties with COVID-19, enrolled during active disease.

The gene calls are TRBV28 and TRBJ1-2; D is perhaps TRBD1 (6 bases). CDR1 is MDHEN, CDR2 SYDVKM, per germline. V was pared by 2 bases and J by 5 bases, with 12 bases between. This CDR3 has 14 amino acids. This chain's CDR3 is CASSLISQGYGYTF. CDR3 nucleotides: TGTGCCAGCAGTTTAATCTCCCAGGGGTATGGCTACACCTTC.

The CDR3 loop reads CAWSQGASPLHF. In DNA form, the CDR3 reads TGTGCCTGGAGTCAGGGTGCTTCACCCCTCCACTTT. V is TRBV30 and J is TRBJ1-6; the D gene is possibly TRBD1 (5 bases). V gave up 2 bases and J gave up 9 bases, with 8 bases separating them. There are 12 residues in the CDR3. CDR1 GTSNPN and CDR2 SVGIG come from the germline V gene (reference sequence).

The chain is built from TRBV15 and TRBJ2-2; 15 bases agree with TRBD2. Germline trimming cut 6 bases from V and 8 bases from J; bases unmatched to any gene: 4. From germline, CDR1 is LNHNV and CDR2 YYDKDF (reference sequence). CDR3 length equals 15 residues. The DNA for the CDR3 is TGTGCCACCAGAGGGACTAGCGGGGGGTTTGGGGAGCTGTTTTTT. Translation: CATRGTSGGFGELFF.

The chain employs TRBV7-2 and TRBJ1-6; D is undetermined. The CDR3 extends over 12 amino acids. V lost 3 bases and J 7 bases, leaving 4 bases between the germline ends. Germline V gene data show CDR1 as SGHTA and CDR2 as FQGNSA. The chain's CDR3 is CASSFRNSPLHF. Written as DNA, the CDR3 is TGTGCCAGCAGCTTCCGGAATTCACCCCTCCACTTT.

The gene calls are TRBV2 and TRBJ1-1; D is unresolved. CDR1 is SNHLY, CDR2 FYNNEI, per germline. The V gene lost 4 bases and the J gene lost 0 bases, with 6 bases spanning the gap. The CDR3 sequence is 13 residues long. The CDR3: CASSASVNTEAFF. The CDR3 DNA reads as TGTGCCAGCAGTGCCTCAGTGAACACTGAAGCTTTCTTT.

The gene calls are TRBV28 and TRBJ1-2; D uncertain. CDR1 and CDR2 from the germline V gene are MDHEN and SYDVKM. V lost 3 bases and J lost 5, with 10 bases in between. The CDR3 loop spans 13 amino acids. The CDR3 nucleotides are TGTGCCAGCAGTTTGGTCCAGGATTATGGCTACACCTTC. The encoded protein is CASSLVQDYGYTF.

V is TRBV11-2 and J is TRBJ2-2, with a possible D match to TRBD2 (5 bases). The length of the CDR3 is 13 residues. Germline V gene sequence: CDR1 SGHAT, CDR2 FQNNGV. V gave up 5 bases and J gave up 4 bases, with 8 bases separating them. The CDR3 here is CASSTRGTGELFF. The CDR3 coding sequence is TGTGCCAGCAGCACACGGGGCACCGGGGAGCTGTTTTTT.

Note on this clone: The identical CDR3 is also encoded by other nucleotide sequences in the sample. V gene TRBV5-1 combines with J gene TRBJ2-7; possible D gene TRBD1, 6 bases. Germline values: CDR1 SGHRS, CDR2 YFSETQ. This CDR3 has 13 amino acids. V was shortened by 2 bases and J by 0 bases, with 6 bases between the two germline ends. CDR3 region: CASSLQGSYEQYF. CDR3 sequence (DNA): TGCGCCAGCAGCTTACAGGGCTCCTACGAGCAGTACTTC.

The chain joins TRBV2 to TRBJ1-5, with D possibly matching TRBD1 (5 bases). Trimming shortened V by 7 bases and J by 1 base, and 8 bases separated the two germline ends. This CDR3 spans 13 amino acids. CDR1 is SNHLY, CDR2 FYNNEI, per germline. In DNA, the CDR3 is TGTGCCAGCAAGGGGCAGAGCAATCAGCCCCAGCATTTT. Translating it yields CASKGQSNQPQHF. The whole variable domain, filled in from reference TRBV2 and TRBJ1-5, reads EPEVTQTPSHQVTQMGQEVILRCVPISNHLYFYWYRQILGQKVEFLVSFYNNEISEKSEIFDDQFSVERPDGSNFTLKIRSTKLEDSAMYFCASKGQSNQPQHFGDGTRLSIL.

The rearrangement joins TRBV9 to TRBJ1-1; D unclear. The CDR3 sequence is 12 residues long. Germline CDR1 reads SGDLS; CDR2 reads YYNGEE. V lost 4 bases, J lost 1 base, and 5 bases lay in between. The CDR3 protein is CASSPGNTEAFF. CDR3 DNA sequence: TGTGCCAGCAGCCCGGGGAACACTGAAGCTTTCTTT.

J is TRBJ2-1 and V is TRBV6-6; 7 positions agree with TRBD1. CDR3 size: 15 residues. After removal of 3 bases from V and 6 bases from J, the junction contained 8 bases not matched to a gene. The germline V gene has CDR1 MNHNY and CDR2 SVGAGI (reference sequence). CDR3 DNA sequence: TGTGCCAGCAGTTATAGACAGGGCAGGTTCAATGAGCAGTTCTTC. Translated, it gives CASSYRQGRFNEQFF.

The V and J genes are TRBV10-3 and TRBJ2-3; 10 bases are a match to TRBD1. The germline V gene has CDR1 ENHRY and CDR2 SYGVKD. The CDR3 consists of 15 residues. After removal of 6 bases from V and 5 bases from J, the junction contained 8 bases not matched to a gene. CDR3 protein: CAISRDRGHKDTQYF. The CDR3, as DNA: TGTGCCATCAGCCGAGACAGGGGGCATAAAGATACGCAGTATTTT.

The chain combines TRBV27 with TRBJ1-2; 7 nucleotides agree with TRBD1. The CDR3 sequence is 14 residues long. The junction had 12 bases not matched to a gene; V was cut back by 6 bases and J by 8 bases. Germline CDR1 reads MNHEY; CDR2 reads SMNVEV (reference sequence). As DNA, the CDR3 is TGTGCCAGCAGCAACTCCGACAGGGTGGGGGGCTACACCTTC. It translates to CASSNSDRVGGYTF.

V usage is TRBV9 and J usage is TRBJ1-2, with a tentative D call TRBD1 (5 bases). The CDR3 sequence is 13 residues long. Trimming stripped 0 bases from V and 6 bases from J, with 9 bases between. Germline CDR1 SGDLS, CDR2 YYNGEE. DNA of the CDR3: TGTGCCAGCAGCGTAGGGGGCACGCATGGCTACACCTTC. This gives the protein CASSVGGTHGYTF.

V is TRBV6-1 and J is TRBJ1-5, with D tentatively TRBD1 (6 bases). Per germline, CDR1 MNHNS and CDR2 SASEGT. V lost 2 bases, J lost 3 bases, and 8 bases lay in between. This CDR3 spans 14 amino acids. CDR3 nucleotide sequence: TGTGCCAGCAGTGAAAGACAGGTCAATCAGCCCCAGCATTTT. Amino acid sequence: CASSERQVNQPQHF.

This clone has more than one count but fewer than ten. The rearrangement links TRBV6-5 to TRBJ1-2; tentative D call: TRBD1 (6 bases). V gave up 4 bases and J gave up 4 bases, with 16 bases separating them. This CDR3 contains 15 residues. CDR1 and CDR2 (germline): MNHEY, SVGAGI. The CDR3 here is CASSSSWDIGYGYTF. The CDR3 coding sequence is TGTGCCAGCAGTTCTAGTTGGGACATCGGCTATGGCTACACCTTC.

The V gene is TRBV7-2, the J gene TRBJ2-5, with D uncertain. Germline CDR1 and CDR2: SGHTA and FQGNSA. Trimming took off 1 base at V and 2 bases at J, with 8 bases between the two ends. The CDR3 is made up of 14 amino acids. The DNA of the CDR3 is TGTGCCAGCAGCTTAGACCCCAGGCAAGAGACCCAGTACTTC. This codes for CASSLDPRQETQYF.

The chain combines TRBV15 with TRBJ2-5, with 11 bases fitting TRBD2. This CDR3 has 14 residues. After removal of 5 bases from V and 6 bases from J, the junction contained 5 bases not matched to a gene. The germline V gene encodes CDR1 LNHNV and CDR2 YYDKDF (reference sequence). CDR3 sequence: CATSGRLAGKTQYF. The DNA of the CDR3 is TGTGCCACCAGCGGTCGACTAGCGGGGAAGACCCAGTACTTC.

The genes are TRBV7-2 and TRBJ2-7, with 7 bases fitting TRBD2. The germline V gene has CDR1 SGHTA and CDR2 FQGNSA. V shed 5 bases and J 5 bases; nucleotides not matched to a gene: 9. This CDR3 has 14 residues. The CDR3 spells CASSLRGVGDEQYF. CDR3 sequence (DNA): TGTGCCAGCAGCCTCCGGGGGGTCGGCGACGAGCAGTACTTC.

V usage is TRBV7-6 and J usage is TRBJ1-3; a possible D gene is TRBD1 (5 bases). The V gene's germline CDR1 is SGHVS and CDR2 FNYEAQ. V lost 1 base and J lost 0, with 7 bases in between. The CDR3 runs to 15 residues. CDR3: CASSLVTGSGNTIYF. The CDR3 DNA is TGTGCCAGCAGCTTAGTAACAGGCTCTGGAAACACCATATATTTT.

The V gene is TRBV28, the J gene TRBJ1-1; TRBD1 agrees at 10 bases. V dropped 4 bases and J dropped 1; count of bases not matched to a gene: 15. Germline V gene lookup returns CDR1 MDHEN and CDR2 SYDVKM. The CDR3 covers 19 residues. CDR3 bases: TGTGCCAGCAGTTCACTCCCGGGACAGGGGCTTTCAAAGAACACTGAAGCTTTCTTT. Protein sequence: CASSSLPGQGLSKNTEAFF.

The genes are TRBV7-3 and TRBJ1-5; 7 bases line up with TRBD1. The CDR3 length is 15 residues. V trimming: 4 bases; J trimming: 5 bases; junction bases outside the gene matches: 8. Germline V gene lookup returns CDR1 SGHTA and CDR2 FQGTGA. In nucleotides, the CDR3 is TGTGCCAGCAGCTCTCGAGGGGGCAGCGATCAGCCCCAGCATTTT. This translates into CASSSRGGSDQPQHF.

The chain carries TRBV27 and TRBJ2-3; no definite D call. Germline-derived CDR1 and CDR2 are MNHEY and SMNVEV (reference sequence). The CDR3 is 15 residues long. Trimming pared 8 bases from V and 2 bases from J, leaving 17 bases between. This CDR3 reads CASSFMWRPTDTQYF. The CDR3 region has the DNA TGTGCCAGCTCCTTTATGTGGCGGCCCACAGATACGCAGTATTTT.

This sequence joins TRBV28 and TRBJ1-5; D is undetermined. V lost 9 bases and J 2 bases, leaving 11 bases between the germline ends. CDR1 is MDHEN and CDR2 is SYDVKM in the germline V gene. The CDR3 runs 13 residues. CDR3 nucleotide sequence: TGTGCCAGTGCGACGAGGGGCAATCAGCCCCAGCATTTT. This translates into CASATRGNQPQHF. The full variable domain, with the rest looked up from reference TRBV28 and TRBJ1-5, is DVKVTQSSRYLVKRTGEKVFLECVQDMDHENMFWYRQDPGLGLRLIYFSYDVKMKEKGDIPEGYSVSREKKERFSLILESASTNQTSMYLCASATRGNQPQHFGDGTRLSIL.

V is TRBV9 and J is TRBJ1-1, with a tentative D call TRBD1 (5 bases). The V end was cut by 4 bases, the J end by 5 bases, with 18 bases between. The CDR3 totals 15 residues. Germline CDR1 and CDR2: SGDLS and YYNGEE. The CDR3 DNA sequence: TGTGCCAGCAGCCCCGAGGGAGGGGTTCAAACTGAAGCTTTCTTT. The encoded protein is CASSPEGGVQTEAFF.

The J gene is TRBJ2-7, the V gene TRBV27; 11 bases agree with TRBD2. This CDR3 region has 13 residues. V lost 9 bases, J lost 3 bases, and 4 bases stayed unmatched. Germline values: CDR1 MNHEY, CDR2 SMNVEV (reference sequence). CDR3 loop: CASRLAGHYEQYF. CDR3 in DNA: TGTGCCAGTAGACTAGCGGGGCACTACGAGCAGTACTTC.

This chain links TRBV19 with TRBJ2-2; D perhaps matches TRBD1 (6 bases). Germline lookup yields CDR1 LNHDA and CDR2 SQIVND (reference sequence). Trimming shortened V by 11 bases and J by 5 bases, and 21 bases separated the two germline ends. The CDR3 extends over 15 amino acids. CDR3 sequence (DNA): TGTGCCGCCGAGCCGGGTAGGGGGATAACCGGGGAGCTGTTTTTT. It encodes CAAEPGRGITGELFF.

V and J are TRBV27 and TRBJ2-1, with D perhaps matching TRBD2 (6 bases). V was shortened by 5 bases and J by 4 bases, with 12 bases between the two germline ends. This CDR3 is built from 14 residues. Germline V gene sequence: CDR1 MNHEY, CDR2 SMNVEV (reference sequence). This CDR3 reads CASSSPGVYNEQFF. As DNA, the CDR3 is TGTGCCAGCAGTAGCCCGGGGGTATACAATGAGCAGTTCTTC.

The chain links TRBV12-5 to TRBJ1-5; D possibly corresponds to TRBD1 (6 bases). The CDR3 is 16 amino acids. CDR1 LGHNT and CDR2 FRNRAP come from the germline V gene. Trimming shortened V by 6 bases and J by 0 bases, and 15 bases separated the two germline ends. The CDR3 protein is CASGAGTLYSNQPQHF. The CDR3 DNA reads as TGTGCTAGTGGCGCCGGGACACTGTATAGCAATCAGCCCCAGCATTTT.